These 6 T cell receptor beta chains were all obtained from the same sample, sequenced in a study of T cell responses to AZD1222 COVID-19 vaccine. Sequencing was performed with immunoSEQ multiplex PCR; in TCRdb, only in-frame clones are kept and a portion is missing. Among 150,000 to 200,000 clones, more than 90% were seen once, and the ten largest hold 3.6%. Sequencing used peripheral blood, obtained 28 days after the second dose of the MenACWY control vaccine. These receptor sequences come from an adult who received the MenACWY meningococcal vaccine as a control.

This chain's CDR3 is CASSFGRPSGNTIYF. The CDR3 DNA follows: TGTGCCAGCAGTTTTGGTCGGCCCTCTGGAAACACCATATATTTT. This chain connects TRBV28 to TRBJ1-3; D unresolved. The CDR3 is made up of 15 amino acids. Germline V gene lookup returns CDR1 MDHEN and CDR2 SYDVKM. Trimming stripped 3 bases from V and 0 bases from J, with 9 bases between.

The J gene is TRBJ1-3, the V gene TRBV3-1 (or the pseudogene TRBV3-2), with 10 bases fitting TRBD1. The CDR3 has 17 amino acids. The ends lost 3 bases at V and 3 bases at J; junction bases unmatched: 8. Per germline, CDR1 LGHDT and CDR2 YNNKEL (reference sequence). CDR3 residues: CASSHAGTGAGGNTIYF. Here the CDR3 DNA reads TGTGCCAGCAGCCACGCTGGGACAGGGGCAGGTGGAAACACCATATATTTT.

The J gene is TRBJ1-2, the V gene TRBV2, with 9 bases aligning to TRBD1. The CDR3 runs 18 residues. With V trimmed by 1 base and J by 5 bases, 14 bases remained unmatched. CDR1 SNHLY and CDR2 FYNNEI come from the germline V gene. For the CDR3, the DNA is TGTGCCAGCAGTGAAGAGTCGGACAGGGGAATCAGAGGGTATGGCTACACCTTC. As protein: CASSEESDRGIRGYGYTF.

The genes are TRBV12-5 and TRBJ2-3; D perhaps matches TRBD1 (6 bases). The CDR3 sequence is 16 residues long. The germline V gene has CDR1 LGHNT and CDR2 FRNRAP. Trimming took 1 base from V and 2 from J, leaving 13 bases between them. Here the CDR3 DNA reads TGTGCTAGTGGTTTGGACGGGCAGGGGATCACAGATACGCAGTATTTT. Its translation is CASGLDGQGITDTQYF.

The chain is built from TRBV18 and TRBJ1-4; TRBD1 matches at 7 bases. Per germline, CDR1 KGHSH and CDR2 LQKENI. The CDR3 extends over 17 amino acids. V dropped 6 bases and J dropped 0; count of bases not matched to a gene: 10. In DNA form, the CDR3 reads TGTGCCAGCTCCGGAAACAGGGGAGCCGCAACTAATGAAAAACTGTTTTTT. It translates to CASSGNRGAATNEKLFF.

The chain carries TRBV25-1 and TRBJ2-1; tentative D call: TRBD2 (7 bases). The germline V gene has CDR1 MGHDK and CDR2 SYGVNS. Trimming left V 3 bases short and J 7 bases short, with 16 bases between. The CDR3 loop spans 15 amino acids. The CDR3 here is CASSERGRAGNEQFF. CDR3 nucleotides: TGTGCCAGCAGTGAGAGGGGGAGGGCCGGAAATGAGCAGTTCTTC.